This T cell receptor (beta chain) was retrieved from a study of blood T cells in healthy people across ages (dated by TCRdb to between 2015 and 2016). Context from the whole study: Template switching captured roughly one uniquely barcoded TCR beta cDNA molecule per two T cells in model experiments. Four age groups were formed from the donors: young (average about 17 years), middle-aged (roughly 38), aged (62) and long-lived (more than 75). To track age-related changes in TCR beta repertoire diversity, the study relied on deep sequencing normalized with unique cDNA molecular identifiers. For two donors (one aged 18 to 29 and one aged 80 or older), the study analyzed two additional independent replicas of 1 million unique cDNA reads from the same blood draw. To avoid experimental bias, donors of different ages were distributed randomly across sequencing lanes. Broader findings and caveats from the paper: Observed TCR beta diversity per million T cells fell roughly linearly with age, and a significant reduction was already apparent by age about 38. There was a strong correlation between observed TCR beta diversity and the percentage of naive T cells measured by flow cytometry. Compared with the aged group, the long-lived group had more naive CD4+ T cells, fewer expanded clones and increased TCR diversity, suggesting age selection. The CMV infection status of donors was not known, potentially confounding age-related changes in expanded clonotypes. Because profiling used bulk unsorted PBMCs, naive and antigen-experienced compartments could not be compared conclusively. Estimates of total diversity based on one million sequenced T cells were considered lower bounds and underestimates.

Donors were about 36 systemically healthy Caucasian individuals from Russia aged roughly 6 to 100 years. Roughly 10 milliliters of peripheral blood were collected from each donor into EDTA-treated Vacutainer tubes. Ficoll-Paque density-gradient centrifugation was used to isolate PBMCs, with at least 7 million obtained per sample. Total RNA, at least 6 micrograms per sample, was extracted from PBMCs with Trizol reagent. The percentages of naive CD45RAhigh/CD27high T cells were determined by flow cytometry on a PBMC aliquot from every donor. Library creation used 5' RACE. These reads were obtained on an Illumina HiSeq 2500. A second 7 to 11 cycle PCR used a sample-barcoded 5' primer and a J-beta primer mix. A template-switch 5' adaptor carrying 12 random nucleotides introduced a unique molecular identifier onto each TCR beta cDNA molecule. At least 2.5 million CDR3-containing paired-end reads were obtained from each sample. First-strand cDNA was synthesized from all RNA with the Mint cDNA synthesis kit, primed by a TRBC-specific oligonucleotide. All cDNA was treated with uracil-DNA glycosylase and then went through a first 18-cycle PCR with the universal primers M1SS and BC2_uni_R. Turning to the authors' computational methods: Normalization of each sample was performed by random selection of 1 million high-quality reads, each carrying a distinct molecular identifier. Instead of being binned into consensus sequences, reads that shared molecular identifiers were thrown out. MiTCR, run with a Q25 quality threshold and the strictest error-elimination algorithm, handled CDR3 identification, clonotype clustering and error correction. A nonparametric unseen species model with Euler transformation was used to estimate lower-bound total TCR beta diversity. TCRdb reprocessed the public reads (quality trimming at Q25 with fastp, clone calling with MiXCR) and kept in-frame beta chains. Duplicate CDR3 protein sequences are folded into a single record with the most common DNA and genes. The V and J calls, along with clone size, are taken from TCRdb and not from the paper's own processing. Within this sample are 1.4 million or so distinct CDR3 sequences, with approximately 43% of them counted one time only. The top ten clonotypes cover 4% of the sample.

A note on this clonotype: The specificity of this receptor is unknown. No much larger clone exists at a distance of one base, and base qualities are not known.

V lost 0 bases and J lost 9 bases; the stretch between them is 9 bases long. Per the germline V gene, SGHRS is the CDR1 and YFSETQ is the CDR2. From the cysteine through the phenylalanine, the CDR3 covers 12 amino acids. The entry retains the CDR3 DNA only, 36 bases that are in frame from base 1. The receptor was isolated from a young woman in good health. The sequenced sample consisted of blood. The rearranged chain carries TRBV5-1 and TRBJ1-2; no D gene call is confident. Read as DNA, the sequence is TGCGCCAGCAGCTTGGAAGAAGATAGCTACACCTTC. It codes for CASSLEEDSYTF.